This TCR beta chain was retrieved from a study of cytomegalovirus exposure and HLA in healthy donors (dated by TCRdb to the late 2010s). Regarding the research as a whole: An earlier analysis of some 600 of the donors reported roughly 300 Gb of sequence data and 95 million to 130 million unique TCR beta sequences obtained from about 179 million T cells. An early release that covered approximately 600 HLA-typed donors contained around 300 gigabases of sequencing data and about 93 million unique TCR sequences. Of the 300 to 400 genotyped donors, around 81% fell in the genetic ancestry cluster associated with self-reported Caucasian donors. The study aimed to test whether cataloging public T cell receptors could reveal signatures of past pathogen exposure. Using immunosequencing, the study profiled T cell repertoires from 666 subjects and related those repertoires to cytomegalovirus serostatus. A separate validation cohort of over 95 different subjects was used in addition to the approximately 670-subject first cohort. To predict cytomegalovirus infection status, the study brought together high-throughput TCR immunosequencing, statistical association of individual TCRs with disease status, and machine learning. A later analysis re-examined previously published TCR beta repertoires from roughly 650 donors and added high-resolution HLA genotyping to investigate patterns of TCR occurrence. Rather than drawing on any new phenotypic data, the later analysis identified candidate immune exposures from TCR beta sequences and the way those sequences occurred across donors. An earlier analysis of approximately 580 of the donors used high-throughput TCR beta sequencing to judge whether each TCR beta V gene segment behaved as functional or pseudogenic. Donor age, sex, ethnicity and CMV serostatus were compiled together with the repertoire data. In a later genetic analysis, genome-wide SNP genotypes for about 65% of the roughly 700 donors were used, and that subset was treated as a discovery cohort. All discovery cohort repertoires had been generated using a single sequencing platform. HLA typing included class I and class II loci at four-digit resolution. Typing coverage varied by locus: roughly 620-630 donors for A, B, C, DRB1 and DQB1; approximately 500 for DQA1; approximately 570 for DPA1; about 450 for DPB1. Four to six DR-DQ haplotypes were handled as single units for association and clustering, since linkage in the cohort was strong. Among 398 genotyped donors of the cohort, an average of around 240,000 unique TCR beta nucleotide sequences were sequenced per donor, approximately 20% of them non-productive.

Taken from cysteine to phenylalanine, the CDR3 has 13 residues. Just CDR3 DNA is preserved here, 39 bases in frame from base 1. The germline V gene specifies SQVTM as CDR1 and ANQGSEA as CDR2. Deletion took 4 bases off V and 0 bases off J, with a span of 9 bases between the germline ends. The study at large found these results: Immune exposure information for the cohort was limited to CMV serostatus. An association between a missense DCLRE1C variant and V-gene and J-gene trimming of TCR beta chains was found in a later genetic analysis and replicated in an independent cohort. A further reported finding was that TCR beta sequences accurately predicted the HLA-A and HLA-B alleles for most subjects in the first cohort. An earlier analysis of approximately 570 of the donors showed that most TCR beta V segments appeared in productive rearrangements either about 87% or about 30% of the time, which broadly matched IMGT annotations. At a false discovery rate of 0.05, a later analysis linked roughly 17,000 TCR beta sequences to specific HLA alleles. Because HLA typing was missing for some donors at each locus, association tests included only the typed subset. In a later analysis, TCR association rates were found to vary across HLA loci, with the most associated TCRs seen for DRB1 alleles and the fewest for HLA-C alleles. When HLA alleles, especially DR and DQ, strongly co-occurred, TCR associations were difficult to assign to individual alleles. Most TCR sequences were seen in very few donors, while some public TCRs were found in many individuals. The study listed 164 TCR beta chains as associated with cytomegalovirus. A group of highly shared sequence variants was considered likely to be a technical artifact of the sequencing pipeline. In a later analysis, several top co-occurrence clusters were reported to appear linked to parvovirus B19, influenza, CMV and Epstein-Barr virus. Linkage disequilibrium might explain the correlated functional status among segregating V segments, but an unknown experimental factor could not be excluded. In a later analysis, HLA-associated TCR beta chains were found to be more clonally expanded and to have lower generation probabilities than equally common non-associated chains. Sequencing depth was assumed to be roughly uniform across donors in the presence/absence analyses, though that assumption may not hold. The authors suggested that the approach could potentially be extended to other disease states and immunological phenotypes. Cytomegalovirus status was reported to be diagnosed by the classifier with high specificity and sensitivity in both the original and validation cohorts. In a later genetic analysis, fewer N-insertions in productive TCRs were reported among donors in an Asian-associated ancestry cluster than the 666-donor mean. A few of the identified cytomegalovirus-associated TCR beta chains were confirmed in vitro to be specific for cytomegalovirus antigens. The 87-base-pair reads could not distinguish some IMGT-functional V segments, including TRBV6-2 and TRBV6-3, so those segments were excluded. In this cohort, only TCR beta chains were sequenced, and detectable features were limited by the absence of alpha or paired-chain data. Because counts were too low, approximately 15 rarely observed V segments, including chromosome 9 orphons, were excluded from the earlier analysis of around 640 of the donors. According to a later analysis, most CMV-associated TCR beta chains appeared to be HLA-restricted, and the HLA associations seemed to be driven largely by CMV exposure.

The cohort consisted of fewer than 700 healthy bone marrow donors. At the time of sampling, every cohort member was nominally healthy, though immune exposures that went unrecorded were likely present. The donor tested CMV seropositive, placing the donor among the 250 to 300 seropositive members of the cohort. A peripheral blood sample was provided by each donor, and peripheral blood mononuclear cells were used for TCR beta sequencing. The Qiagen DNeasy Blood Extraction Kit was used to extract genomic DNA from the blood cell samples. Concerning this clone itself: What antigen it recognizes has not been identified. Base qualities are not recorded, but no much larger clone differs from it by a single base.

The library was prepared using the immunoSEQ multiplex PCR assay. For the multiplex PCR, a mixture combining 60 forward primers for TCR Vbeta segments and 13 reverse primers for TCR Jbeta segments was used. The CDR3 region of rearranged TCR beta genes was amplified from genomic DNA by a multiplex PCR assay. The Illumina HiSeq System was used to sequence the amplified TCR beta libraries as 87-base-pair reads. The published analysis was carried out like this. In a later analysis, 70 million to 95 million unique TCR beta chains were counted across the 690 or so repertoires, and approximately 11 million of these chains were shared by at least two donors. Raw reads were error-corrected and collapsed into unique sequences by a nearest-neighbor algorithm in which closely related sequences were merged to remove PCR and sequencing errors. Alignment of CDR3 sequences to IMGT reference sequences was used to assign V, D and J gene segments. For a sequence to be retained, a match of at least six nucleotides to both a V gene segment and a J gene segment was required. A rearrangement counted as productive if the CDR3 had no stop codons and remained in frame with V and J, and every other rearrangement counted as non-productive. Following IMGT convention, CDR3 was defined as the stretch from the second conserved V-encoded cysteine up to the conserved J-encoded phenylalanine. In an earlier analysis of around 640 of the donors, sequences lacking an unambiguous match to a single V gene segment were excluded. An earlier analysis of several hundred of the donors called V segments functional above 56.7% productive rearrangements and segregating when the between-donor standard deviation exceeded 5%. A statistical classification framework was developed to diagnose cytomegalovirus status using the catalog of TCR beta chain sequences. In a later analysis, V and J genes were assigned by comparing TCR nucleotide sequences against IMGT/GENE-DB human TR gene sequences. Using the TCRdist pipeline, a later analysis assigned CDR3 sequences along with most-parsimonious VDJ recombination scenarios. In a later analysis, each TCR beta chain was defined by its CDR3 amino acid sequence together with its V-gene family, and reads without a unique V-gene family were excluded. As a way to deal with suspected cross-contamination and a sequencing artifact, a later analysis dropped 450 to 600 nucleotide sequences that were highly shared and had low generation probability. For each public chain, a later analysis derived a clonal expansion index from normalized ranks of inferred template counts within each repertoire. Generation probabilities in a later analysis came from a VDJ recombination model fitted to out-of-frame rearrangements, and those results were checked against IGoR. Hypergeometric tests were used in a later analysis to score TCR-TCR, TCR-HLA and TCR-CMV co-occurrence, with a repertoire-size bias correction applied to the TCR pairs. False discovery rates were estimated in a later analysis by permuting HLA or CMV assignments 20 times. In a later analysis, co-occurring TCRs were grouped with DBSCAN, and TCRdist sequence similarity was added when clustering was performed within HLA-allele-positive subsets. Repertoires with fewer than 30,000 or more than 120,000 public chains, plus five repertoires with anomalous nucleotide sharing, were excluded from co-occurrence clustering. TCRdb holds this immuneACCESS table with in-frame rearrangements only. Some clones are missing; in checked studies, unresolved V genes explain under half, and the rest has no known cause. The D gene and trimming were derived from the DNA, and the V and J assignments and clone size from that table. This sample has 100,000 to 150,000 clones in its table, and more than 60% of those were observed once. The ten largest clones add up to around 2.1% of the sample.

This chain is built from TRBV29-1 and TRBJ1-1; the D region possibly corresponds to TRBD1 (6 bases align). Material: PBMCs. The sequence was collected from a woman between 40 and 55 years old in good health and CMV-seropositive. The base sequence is TGCAGCGTTGCAGGGGACATGAACACTGAAGCTTTCTTT. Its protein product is CSVAGDMNTEAFF.